This TCR beta chain comes out of a study of blood T cell repertoires in COVID-19. The V segment lost 7 bases and the J segment 4 bases; nucleotides outside the gene matches: 9. This CDR3 has 14 residues. Germline assignment: CDR1 MNHNY and CDR2 SVGAGI (reference sequence). Assay: immunoSEQ multiplex PCR; the TCRdb copy retains only in-frame clones and omits some. Found here are 120,000 or so clones, roughly 80% of them singletons; the top ten hold approximately 25%. The source of this sequence is a human donor in a cohort sampled during active COVID-19. This chain connects TRBV6-6 to TRBJ2-7, with 8 bases fitting TRBD1. Sequencing was done on a sample of peripheral blood. The CDR3 DNA sequence: TGTGCCAGCAAGACCGGGACAGGATATTACGAGCAGTACTTC. It codes for CASKTGTGYYEQYF.